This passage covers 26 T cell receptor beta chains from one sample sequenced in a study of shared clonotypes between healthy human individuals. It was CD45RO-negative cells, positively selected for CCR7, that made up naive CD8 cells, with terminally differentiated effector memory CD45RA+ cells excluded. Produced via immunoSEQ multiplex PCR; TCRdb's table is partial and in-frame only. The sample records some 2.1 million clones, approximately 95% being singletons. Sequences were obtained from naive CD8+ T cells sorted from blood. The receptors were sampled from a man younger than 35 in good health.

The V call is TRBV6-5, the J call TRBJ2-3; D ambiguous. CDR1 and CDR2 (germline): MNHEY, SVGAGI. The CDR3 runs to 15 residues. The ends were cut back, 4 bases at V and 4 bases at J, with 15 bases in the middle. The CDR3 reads CASSSRVGLADTQYF. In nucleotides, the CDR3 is TGTGCCAGCAGTTCCCGAGTGGGTTTGGCAGATACGCAGTATTTT.

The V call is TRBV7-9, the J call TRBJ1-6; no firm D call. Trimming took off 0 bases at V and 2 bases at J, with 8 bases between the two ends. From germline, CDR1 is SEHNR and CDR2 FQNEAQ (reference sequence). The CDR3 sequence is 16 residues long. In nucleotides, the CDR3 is TGTGCCAGCAGCTTAGCCGGGCGAACCTATAATTCACCCCTCCACTTT. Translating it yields CASSLAGRTYNSPLHF. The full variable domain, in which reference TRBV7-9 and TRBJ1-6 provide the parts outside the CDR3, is DTGVSQNPRHKITKRGQNVTFRCDPISEHNRLYWYRQTLGQGPEFLTYFQNEAQLEKSRLLSDRFSAERPKGSFSTLEIQRTEQGDSAMYLCASSLAGRTYNSPLHFGNGTRLTVT.

CDR3 sequence (DNA): TGTGCCAGCAGCTTGGGGACAGGGGATGGGGGCTACACCTTC. It yields the protein CASSLGTGDGGYTF. The rearrangement uses TRBV5-6 and TRBJ1-2, with 9 bases that match TRBD1. Losses at the gene ends were 0 bases for V and 8 bases for J; bases not matched to a gene: 5. The CDR3 runs 14 residues. Germline V lookup: CDR1 SGHDT, CDR2 YYEEEE.

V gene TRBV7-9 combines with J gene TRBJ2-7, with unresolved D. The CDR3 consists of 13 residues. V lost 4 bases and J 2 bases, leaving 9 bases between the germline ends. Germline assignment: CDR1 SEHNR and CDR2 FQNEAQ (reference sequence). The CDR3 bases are TGTGCCAGCAGCTCTTCAGAAGCCTACGAGCAGTACTTC. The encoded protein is CASSSSEAYEQYF.

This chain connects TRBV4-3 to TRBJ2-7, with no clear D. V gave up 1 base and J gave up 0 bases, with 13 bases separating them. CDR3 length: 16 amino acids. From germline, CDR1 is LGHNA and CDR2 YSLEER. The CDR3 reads CASSQALGSSSYEQYF. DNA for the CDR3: TGCGCCAGCAGCCAAGCCCTGGGCAGTAGCTCCTACGAGCAGTACTTC.

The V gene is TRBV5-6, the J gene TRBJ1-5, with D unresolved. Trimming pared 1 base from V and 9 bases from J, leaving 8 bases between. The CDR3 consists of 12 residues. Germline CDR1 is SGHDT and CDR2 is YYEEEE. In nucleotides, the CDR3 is TGTGCCAGCAGCTTGTTTGGCGGGCCCCAGCATTTT. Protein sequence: CASSLFGGPQHF. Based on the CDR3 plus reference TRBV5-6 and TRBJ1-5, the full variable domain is DAGVTQSPTHLIKTRGQQVTLRCSPKSGHDTVSWYQQALGQGPQFIFQYYEEEERQRGNFPDRFSGHQFPNYSSELNVNALLLGDSALYLCASSLFGGPQHFGDGTRLSIL.

The DNA for the CDR3 is TGCGCCAGGGAGACAGGGAAAGCTTTCTTT. This sequence encodes CARETGKAFF. This sequence joins TRBV10-1 and TRBJ1-1; TRBD1 matches at 7 bases. Germline loops: CDR1 WNHNN, CDR2 SYGVQD (reference sequence). V lost 9 bases and J lost 9; bases outside the gene matches: 4. The CDR3 loop spans 10 amino acids.

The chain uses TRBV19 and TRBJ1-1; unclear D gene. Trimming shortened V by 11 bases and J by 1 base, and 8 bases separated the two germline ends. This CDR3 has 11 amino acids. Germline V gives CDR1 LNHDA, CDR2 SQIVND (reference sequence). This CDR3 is CAGVKNTEAFF. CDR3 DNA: TGTGCCGGGGTCAAGAACACTGAAGCTTTCTTT.

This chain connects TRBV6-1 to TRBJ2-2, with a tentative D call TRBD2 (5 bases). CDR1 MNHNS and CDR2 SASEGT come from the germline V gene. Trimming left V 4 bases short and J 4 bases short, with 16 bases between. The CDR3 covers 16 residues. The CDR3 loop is CASSVRGPRATGELFF. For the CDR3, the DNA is TGTGCCAGCAGTGTGAGAGGGCCCCGTGCCACCGGGGAGCTGTTTTTT.

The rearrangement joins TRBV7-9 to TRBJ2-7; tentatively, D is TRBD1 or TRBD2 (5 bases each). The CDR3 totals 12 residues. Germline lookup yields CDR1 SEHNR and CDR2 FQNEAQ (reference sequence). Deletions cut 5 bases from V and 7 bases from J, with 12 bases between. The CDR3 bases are TGTGCCAGCAGCCTAACCAGGGAGGAGCAGTACTTC. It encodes CASSLTREEQYF.

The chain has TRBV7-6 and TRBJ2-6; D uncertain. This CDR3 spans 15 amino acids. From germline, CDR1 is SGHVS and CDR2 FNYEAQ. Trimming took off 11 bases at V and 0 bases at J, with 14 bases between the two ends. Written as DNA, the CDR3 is TGTGCCTGCGGCCCAGCCAACTCTGGGGCCAACGTCCTGACTTTC. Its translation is CACGPANSGANVLTF.

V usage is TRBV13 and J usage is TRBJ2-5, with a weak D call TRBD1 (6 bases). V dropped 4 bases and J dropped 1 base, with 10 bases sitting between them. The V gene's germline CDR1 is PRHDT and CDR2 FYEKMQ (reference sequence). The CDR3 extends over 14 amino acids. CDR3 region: CASSSRTAQETQYF. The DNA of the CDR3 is TGTGCCAGCAGCTCCCGGACAGCCCAAGAGACCCAGTACTTC.

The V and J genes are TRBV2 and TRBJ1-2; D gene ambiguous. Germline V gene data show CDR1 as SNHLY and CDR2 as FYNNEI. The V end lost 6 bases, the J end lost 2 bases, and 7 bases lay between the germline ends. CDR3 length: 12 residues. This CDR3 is CASRGNNYGYTF. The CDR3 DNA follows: TGTGCCAGCAGGGGGAACAACTATGGCTACACCTTC. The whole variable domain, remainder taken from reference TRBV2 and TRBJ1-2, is EPEVTQTPSHQVTQMGQEVILRCVPISNHLYFYWYRQILGQKVEFLVSFYNNEISEKSEIFDDQFSVERPDGSNFTLKIRSTKLEDSAMYFCASRGNNYGYTFGSGTRLTVV.

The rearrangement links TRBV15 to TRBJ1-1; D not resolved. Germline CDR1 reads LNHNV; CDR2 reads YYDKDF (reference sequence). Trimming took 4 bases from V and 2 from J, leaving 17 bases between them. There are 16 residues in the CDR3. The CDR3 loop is CATSTGQASFNTEAFF. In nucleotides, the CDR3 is TGTGCCACCAGCACAGGTCAGGCAAGCTTTAACACTGAAGCTTTCTTT.

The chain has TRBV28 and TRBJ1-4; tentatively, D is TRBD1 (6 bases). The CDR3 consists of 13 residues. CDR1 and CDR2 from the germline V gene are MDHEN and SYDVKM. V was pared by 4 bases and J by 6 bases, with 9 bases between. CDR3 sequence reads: CASSYRAHEKLFF. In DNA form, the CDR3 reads TGTGCCAGCAGTTACAGGGCTCATGAAAAACTGTTTTTT.

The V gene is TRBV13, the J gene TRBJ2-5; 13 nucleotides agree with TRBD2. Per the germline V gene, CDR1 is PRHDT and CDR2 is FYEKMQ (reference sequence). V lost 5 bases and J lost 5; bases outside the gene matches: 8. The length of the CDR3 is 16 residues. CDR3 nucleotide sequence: TGTGCCAGCAGCCTTACTAGCGGGGGGGCAAGGGAGACCCAGTACTTC. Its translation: CASSLTSGGARETQYF.

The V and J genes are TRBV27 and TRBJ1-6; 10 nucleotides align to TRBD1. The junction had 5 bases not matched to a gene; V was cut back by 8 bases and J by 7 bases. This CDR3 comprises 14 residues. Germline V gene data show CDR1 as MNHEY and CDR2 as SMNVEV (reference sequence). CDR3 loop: CASRDRGTNSPLHF. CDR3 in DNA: TGTGCCAGCCGGGACAGGGGTACAAATTCACCCCTCCACTTT.

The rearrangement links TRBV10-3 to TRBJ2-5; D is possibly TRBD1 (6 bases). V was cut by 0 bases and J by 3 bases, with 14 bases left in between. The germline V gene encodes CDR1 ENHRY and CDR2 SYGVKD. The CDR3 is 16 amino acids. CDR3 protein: CAISESTTGYEETQYF. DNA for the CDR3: TGTGCCATCAGTGAGTCGACTACAGGGTACGAAGAGACCCAGTACTTC.

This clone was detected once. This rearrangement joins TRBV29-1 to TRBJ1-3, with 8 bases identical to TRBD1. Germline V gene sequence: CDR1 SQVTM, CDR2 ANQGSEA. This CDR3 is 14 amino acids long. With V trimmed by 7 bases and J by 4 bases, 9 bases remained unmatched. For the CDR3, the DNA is TGCAGCGCCTACTCGGACAGGGCCGGAAACACCATATATTTT. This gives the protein CSAYSDRAGNTIYF.

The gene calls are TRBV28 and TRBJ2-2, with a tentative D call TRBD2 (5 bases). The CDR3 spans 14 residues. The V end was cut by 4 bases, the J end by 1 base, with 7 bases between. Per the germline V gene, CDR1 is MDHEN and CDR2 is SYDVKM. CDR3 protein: CASSWTVNTGELFF. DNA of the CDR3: TGTGCCAGCAGTTGGACTGTGAACACCGGGGAGCTGTTTTTT.

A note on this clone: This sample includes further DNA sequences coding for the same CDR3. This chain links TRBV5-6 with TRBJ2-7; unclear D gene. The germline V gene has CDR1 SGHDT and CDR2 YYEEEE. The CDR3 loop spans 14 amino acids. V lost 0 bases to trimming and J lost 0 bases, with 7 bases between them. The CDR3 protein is CASSLASSSYEQYF. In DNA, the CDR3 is TGTGCCAGCAGCTTGGCTAGTAGCTCCTACGAGCAGTACTTC.

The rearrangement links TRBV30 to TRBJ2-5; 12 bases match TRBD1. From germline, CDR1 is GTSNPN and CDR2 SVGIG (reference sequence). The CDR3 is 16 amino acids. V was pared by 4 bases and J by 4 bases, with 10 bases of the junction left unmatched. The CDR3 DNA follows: TGTGCCTGGATCGGGACAGGGGGCGCGGCGGGAGAGACCCAGTACTTC. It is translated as CAWIGTGGAAGETQYF.

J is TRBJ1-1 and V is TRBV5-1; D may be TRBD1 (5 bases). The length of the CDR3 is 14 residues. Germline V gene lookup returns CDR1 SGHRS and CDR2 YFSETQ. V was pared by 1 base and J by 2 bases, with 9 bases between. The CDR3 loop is CASSLSQGNTEAFF. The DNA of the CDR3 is TGCGCCAGCAGCTTGAGTCAGGGCAACACTGAAGCTTTCTTT.

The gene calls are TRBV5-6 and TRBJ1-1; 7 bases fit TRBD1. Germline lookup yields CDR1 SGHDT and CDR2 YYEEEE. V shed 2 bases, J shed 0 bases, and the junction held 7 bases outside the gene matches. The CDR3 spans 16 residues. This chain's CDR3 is CASSLGGVMVNTEAFF. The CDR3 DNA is TGTGCCAGCAGCTTAGGGGGCGTAATGGTGAACACTGAAGCTTTCTTT.

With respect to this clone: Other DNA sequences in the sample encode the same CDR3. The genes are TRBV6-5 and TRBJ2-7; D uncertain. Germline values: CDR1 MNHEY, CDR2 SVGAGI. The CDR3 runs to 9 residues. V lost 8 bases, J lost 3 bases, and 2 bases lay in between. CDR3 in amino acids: CASGYEQYF. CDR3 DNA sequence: TGTGCCAGCGGCTACGAGCAGTACTTC.

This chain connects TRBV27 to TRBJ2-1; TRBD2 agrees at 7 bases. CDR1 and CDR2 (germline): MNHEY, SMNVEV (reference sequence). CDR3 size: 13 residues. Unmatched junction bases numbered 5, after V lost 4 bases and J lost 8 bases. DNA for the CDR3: TGTGCCAGCAGTTATGGGAGGGCCTATGAGCAGTTCTTC. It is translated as CASSYGRAYEQFF.